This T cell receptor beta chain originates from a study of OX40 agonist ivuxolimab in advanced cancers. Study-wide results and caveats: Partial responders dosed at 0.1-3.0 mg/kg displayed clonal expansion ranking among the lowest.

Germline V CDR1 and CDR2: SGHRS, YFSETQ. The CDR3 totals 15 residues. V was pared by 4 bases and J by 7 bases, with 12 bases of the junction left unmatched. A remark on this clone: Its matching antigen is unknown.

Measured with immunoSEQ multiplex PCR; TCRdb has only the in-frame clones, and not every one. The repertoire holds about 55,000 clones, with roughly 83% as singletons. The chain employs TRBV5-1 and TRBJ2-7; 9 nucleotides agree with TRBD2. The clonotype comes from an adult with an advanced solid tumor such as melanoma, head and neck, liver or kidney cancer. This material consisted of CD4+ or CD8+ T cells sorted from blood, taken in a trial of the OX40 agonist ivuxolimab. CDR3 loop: CASSPAPGLAWEQYF. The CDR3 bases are TGCGCCAGCAGCCCAGCCCCGGGACTAGCCTGGGAGCAGTACTTC.